These 3 T cell receptor beta chains originate from one sample sequenced in a study of blood T cells in healthy people across ages. Sample-barcoded 5' priming and a J-beta primer mix drove a second PCR of about 6 to 12 cycles. TCRdb recomputed calls from the 5' RACE reads with MiXCR, one row per CDR3 protein. The sample consists of approximately 790,000 distinct CDR3 sequences, about 62% of them appearing once. Sequences were obtained from blood. The receptors were sampled from a man aged 30 to 39 in good health.

The chain recombines TRBV20-1 with TRBJ1-5, with D perhaps TRBD1 (6 bases). This CDR3 has 13 residues. V shed 5 bases and J shed 5 bases, with 13 bases lying between them. Germline V gives CDR1 DFQATT, CDR2 SNEGSKA (reference sequence). In nucleotides, the CDR3 is TGCAGTGCTCCCCGGGGGGCCGATCAGCCCCAGCATTTT. It translates to CSAPRGADQPQHF.

V gene TRBV6-2 or TRBV6-3 combines with J gene TRBJ2-1; TRBD2 matches at 11 bases. The CDR3 consists of 16 residues. Germline loops: CDR1 MNHEY, CDR2 SVGEGT. V lost 0 bases and J lost 4; bases outside the gene matches: 2. CDR3 nucleotides: TGTGCCAGCAGTTACTCGACTAGCGGGGATTACAATGAGCAGTTCTTC. Translating gives CASSYSTSGDYNEQFF.

This sequence joins TRBV18 and TRBJ1-1; TRBD1 agrees at 7 bases. The germline V gene encodes CDR1 KGHSH and CDR2 LQKENI. V was clipped by 0 bases and J by 10 bases; unmatched bases: 5. CDR3 length: 13 amino acids. The CDR3 bases are TGTGCCAGCTCACCACCGACAGGGCCTGGAGCTTTCTTT. Its protein is CASSPPTGPGAFF.